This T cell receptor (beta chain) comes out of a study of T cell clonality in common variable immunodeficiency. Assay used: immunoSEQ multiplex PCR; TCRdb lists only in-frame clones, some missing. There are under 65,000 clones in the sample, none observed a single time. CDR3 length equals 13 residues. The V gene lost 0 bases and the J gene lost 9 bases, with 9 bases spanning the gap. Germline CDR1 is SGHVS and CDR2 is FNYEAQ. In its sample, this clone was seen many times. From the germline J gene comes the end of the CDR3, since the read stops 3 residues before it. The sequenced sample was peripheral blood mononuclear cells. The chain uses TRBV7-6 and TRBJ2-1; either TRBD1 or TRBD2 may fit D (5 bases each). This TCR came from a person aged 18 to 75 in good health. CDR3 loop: CASSLATGGEQFF. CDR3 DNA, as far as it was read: TGTGCCAGCAGCTTAGCCACAGGAGGTGAG.